The text below deals with one T cell receptor (beta chain). These data are taken from a study of blood T cell repertoires in COVID-19. Study-wide background: PBMCs, B-cell-depleted T cells, or T cells were the source of the cDNA or gDNA that made up the material.

TCRdb's table, derived via immunoSEQ multiplex PCR, lists solely in-frame clones and lacks some. Here the sample spans some 59,000 clones, 90% being singletons. The CDR3 covers 14 residues. Per the germline V gene, CDR1 is LNHDA and CDR2 is SQIVND (reference sequence). V was shortened by 6 bases and J by 1 base, with 12 bases between the two germline ends. Sequencing was carried out using peripheral blood. The clonotype was recovered from a man between 45 and 60 years old with acute or convalescent COVID-19. The V call is TRBV19, the J call TRBJ1-1; D perhaps matches TRBD1 (6 bases). This CDR3 reads CASRLNRANTEAFF. CDR3 nucleotides: TGTGCCAGTAGGTTAAACAGGGCGAACACTGAAGCTTTCTTT. Full variable domain (rest looked up from reference TRBV19 and TRBJ1-1): DGGITQSPKYLFRKEGQNVTLSCEQNLNHDAMYWYRQDPGQGLRLIYYSQIVNDFQKGDIAEGYSVSREKKESFPLTVTSAQKNPTAFYLCASRLNRANTEAFFGQGTRLTVV.